This T cell receptor (beta chain) originates from a study of T cell responses to AZD1222 COVID-19 vaccine. Notes on the study in general: Regions 160-218 and 743-854 held dominance among vaccine-associated CD4 TCRs, which spanned spike. Donors were largely white British and mainly female; clonal diversity was possibly underestimated.

The V gene's germline CDR1 is SNHLY and CDR2 FYNNEI. This CDR3 is built from 17 residues. About this clone: Its antigen is not known. Sequence at one end of the junction differs from germline and may be a read error.

Data came from immunoSEQ multiplex PCR; TCRdb stores just in-frame clones and leaves some out. Among about 270,000 clones listed, 90% to 95% were seen once. The receptor was derived from an adult who received the AZD1222 COVID-19 vaccine. The specimen comprised peripheral blood, sampled 28 days after the second AZD1222 dose. This chain links TRBV2 with TRBJ2-7; 15 bases are shared with TRBD2. In DNA, the CDR3 is TGCACGACCTCGGGGGGACTAGCGGGAGGAAACTCCTACGAGCAGTACTTC. Protein: CTTSGGLAGGNSYEQYF. The full variable domain, with the rest looked up from reference TRBV2 and TRBJ2-7, is EPEVTQTPSHQVTQMGQEVILRCVPISNHLYFYWYRQILGQKVEFLVSFYNNEISEKSEIFDDQFSVERPDGSNFTLKIRSTKLEDSAMYFCTTSGGLAGGNSYEQYFGPGTRLTVT.